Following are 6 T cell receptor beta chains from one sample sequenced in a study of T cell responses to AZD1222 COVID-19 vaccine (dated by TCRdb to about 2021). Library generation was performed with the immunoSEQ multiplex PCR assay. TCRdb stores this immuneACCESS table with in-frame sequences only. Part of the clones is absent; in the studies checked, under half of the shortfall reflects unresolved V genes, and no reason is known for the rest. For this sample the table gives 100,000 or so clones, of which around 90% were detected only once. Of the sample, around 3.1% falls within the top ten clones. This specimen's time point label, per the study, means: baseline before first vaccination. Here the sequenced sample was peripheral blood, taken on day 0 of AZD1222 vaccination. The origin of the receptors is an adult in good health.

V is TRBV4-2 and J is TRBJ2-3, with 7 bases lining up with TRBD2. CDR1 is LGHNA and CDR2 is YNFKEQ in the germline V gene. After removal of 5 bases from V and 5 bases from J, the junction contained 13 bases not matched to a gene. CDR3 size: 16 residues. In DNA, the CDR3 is TGTGCCAGCAGCACCACTAGCGCCCCCCTTAGAGATACGCAGTATTTT. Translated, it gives CASSTTSAPLRDTQYF.

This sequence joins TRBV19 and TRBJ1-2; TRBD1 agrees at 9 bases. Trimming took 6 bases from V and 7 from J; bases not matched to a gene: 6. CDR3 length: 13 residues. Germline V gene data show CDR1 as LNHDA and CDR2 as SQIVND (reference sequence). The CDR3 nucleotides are TGTGCCAGTAGGGCGGGACAGGGTCGTGGCTACACCTTC. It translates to CASRAGQGRGYTF.

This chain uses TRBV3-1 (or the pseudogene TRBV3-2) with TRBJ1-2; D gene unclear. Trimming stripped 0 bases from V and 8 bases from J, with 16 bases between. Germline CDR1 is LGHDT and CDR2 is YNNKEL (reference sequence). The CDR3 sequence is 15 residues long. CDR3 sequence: CASSQDSDLIQGYTF. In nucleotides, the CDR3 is TGTGCCAGCAGCCAAGATTCAGACCTAATCCAGGGCTACACCTTC.

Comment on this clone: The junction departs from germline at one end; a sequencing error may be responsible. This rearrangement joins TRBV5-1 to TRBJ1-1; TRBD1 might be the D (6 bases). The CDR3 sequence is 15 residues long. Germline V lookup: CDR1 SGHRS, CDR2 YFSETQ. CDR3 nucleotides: TGTGCCAGCAGCTTTACAGGGTTAGGGAAAACTGAAGCTTTCTTT. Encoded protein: CASSFTGLGKTEAFF.

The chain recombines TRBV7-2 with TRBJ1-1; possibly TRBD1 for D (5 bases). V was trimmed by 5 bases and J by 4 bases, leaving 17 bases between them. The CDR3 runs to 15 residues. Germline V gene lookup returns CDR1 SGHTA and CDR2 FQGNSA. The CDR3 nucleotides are TGTGCCAGCAGCCCTTTTCTGGGGCAGGGCACTGAAGCTTTCTTT. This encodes CASSPFLGQGTEAFF.

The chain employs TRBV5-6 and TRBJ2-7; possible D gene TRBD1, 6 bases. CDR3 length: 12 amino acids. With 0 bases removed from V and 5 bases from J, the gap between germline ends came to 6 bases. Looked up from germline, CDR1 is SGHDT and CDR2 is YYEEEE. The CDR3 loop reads CASSLDRDEQYF. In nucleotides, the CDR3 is TGTGCCAGCAGCTTGGACAGGGACGAGCAGTACTTC.